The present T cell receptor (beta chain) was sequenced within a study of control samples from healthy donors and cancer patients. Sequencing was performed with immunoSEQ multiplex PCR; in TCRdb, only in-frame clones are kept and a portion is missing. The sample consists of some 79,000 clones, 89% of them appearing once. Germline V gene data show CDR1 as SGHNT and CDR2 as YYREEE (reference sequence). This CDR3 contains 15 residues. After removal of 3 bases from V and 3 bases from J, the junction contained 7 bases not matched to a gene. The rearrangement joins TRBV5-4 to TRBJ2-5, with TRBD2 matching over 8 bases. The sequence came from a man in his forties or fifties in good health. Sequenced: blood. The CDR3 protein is CASSSQAGVEETQYF. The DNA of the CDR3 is TGTGCCAGCAGCTCCCAAGCGGGGGTAGAAGAGACCCAGTACTTC.